The T cell receptor (beta chain) described here comes from a study of blood T cells in healthy people across ages. Comment on this clonotype: Its target is unknown.

Through a sample-barcoded 5' primer and a J-beta primer mix, a second PCR was run for 7 to 11 cycles. TCRdb passed the 5' RACE reads through MiXCR, listing each CDR3 protein once. The sample contains about a million distinct CDR3 sequences, 35% to 40% of which appear only once. Findings of the study overall: Long-lived donors had more naive CD4+ cells and higher diversity than aged donors.

Donors gave approximately 9.9 milliliters of peripheral blood apiece. PBMCs were isolated at a quantity of at least 7 million per sample. Trimming shortened V by 0 bases and J by 6 bases, and 11 bases separated the two germline ends. Germline CDR1 is MGHDK and CDR2 is SYGVNS. The CDR3 runs 15 residues. The sequencing input was blood. The V call is TRBV25-1, the J call TRBJ1-4; TRBD1 might be the D (6 bases). This receptor was identified in a man between 18 and 29 years old in good health. The CDR3: CASSEYRAGDEKLFF. The DNA for the CDR3 is TGTGCCAGCAGTGAATATAGGGCAGGGGATGAAAAACTGTTTTTT.